Below, 32 T cell receptor beta chains from the same sample are listed, as sequenced in a study of blood T cell repertoires in COVID-19. Data came from immunoSEQ multiplex PCR; TCRdb stores just in-frame clones and leaves some out. The sample has 95,000 to 110,000 clones, approximately 84% seen once; the top ten hold 26%. The sequencing input was peripheral blood. The receptors were gathered from a man aged 55 to 70 with acute or convalescent COVID-19.

V is TRBV11-2 and J is TRBJ2-1, with 8 positions matching TRBD2. Germline V gives CDR1 SGHAT, CDR2 FQNNGV. This CDR3 is 15 amino acids long. After removal of 3 bases from V and 0 bases from J, the junction contained 1 base not matched to a gene. The DNA of the CDR3 is TGTGCCAGCAGCTTTAGCGGGATCTCCTACAATGAGCAGTTCTTC. It codes for CASSFSGISYNEQFF.

The chain uses TRBV27 and TRBJ1-6, with 10 positions matching TRBD1. V shed 6 bases and J 7 bases; nucleotides not matched to a gene: 3. CDR3 length equals 14 residues. CDR1 is MNHEY, CDR2 SMNVEV, per germline (reference sequence). The CDR3: CASRPGQGNSPLHF. The CDR3 nucleotides read TGTGCCAGCAGACCGGGACAGGGGAATTCACCCCTCCACTTT.

The J gene is TRBJ2-2, the V gene TRBV2; TRBD2 matches at 7 bases. The trim removed 4 bases at V and 5 bases at J, leaving 4 bases unmatched. Germline assignment: CDR1 SNHLY and CDR2 FYNNEI. The CDR3 runs 14 residues. In DNA, the CDR3 is TGTGCCAGCAGTGTCCTAGCGGAAACCGGGGAGCTGTTTTTT. This codes for CASSVLAETGELFF.

This chain connects TRBV4-3 to TRBJ1-2; the D gene is possibly TRBD1 (5 bases). Germline V gene lookup returns CDR1 LGHNA and CDR2 YSLEER. This CDR3 spans 14 amino acids. Trimming took off 4 bases at V and 6 bases at J, with 15 bases between the two ends. CDR3 residues: CASSRGAGLNGYTF. The CDR3 nucleotides are TGCGCCAGCAGCCGTGGTGCAGGGTTGAATGGCTACACCTTC.

This clone was counted only a few times. The rearrangement uses TRBV14 and TRBJ2-3; no definite D call. The germline gives CDR1 SGHDN, CDR2 FVKESK. The length of the CDR3 is 15 residues. With 3 bases removed from V and 2 bases from J, the gap between germline ends came to 12 bases. CDR3 loop: CASSHNSFFTDTQYF. The CDR3 bases are TGTGCCAGCAGCCATAATAGTTTCTTCACAGATACGCAGTATTTT.

The chain is built from TRBV28 and TRBJ1-4, with 9 bases lining up with TRBD1. The CDR3 has 14 amino acids. The germline V gene encodes CDR1 MDHEN and CDR2 SYDVKM. The trim removed 6 bases at V and 17 bases at J, leaving 16 bases unmatched. CDR3 in amino acids: CASSPLTRGDRAFF. DNA for the CDR3: TGTGCCAGCAGCCCCCTTACGAGGGGGGACAGGGCATTTTTT.

The rearrangement uses TRBV21-1 and TRBJ2-3; the listed D gene, TRBD1, was not tested against the DNA. TRBV21-1 is labeled a pseudogene. The CDR3 is 16 amino acids. The CDR3 DNA sequence: TGTGCCAGCAGCAAAGCAGGGGGCGGCAGCACAGATACGCAGTATTTT. This gives the protein CASSKAGGGSTDTQYF.

The CDR3 DNA sequence: TGTGCCAGCAGCTTGGTACAGGGTCGTGGCTATGGCTACACCTTC. It yields the protein CASSLVQGRGYGYTF. V and J are TRBV5-6 and TRBJ1-2; the D gene is possibly TRBD1 (6 bases). Germline assignment: CDR1 SGHDT and CDR2 YYEEEE. The CDR3 spans 15 residues. Trimming pared 0 bases from V and 4 bases from J, leaving 13 bases between.

This chain uses TRBV6-1 with TRBJ2-1, with TRBD2 identical over 7 bases. The CDR3 covers 15 residues. Germline V CDR1 and CDR2: MNHNS, SASEGT. The J segment lost 9 bases and the V segment lost 2 bases, leaving 10 bases of the junction unmatched. For the CDR3, the DNA is TGTGCCAGCAGTGAAACCCGCGGGAGTCTCGTTGAGCAGTTCTTC. This codes for CASSETRGSLVEQFF.

The chain uses TRBV3-1 (or the pseudogene TRBV3-2) and TRBJ1-5; a possible D gene is TRBD1 (5 bases). The V and J ends lost 3 bases and 9 bases respectively, with 15 bases between them. CDR1 LGHDT and CDR2 YNNKEL come from the germline V gene (reference sequence). This CDR3 comprises 14 residues. CDR3 DNA: TGTGCCAGCAGCCACAGGGTTTCCATAACGCCCCAGCATTTT. It yields the protein CASSHRVSITPQHF.

V and J are TRBV18 and TRBJ2-2, with D unclear. The germline gives CDR1 KGHSH, CDR2 LQKENI. The CDR3 runs 16 residues. Trimming left V 0 bases short and J 0 bases short, with 8 bases between. In DNA, the CDR3 is TGTGCCAGCTCACCACCGATCGGTCCGAACACCGGGGAGCTGTTTTTT. Translating it yields CASSPPIGPNTGELFF.

V is TRBV2 and J is TRBJ2-7, with TRBD1 matching over 7 bases. Germline loops: CDR1 SNHLY, CDR2 FYNNEI. Germline trimming cut 11 bases from V and 0 bases from J; bases unmatched to any gene: 10. CDR3 size: 14 residues. As DNA, the CDR3 is TGTGCCGGAAGACAGGGATTAAGCTCCTACGAGCAGTACTTC. This translates into CAGRQGLSSYEQYF.

The chain uses TRBV6-5 and TRBJ1-6, with D unclear. Germline CDR1 and CDR2: MNHEY and SVGAGI. V was trimmed by 6 bases and J by 9 bases, leaving 15 bases between them. This CDR3 region has 14 residues. The CDR3 loop reads CASRSRWWASPLHF. The DNA for the CDR3 is TGTGCCAGCAGGAGCAGGTGGTGGGCTTCACCCCTCCACTTT.

CDR3 nucleotides: TGTGCCAGCAGCGTATTCGACAGGGCCTCTGGAAACACCATATATTTT. As protein: CASSVFDRASGNTIYF. J is TRBJ1-3 and V is TRBV9; 7 bases are shared with TRBD1. From germline, CDR1 is SGDLS and CDR2 YYNGEE. CDR3 length equals 16 residues. V lost 1 base to trimming and J lost 0 bases; unmatched junction nucleotides: 4.

This chain joins TRBV28 and TRBJ1-4, with 7 bases identical to TRBD1. Germline CDR1 reads MDHEN; CDR2 reads SYDVKM. The CDR3 has 15 residues. V gave up 2 bases and J gave up 5 bases; unmatched junction bases: 5. This CDR3 reads CASSLDGTENEKLFF. The CDR3 nucleotides read TGTGCCAGCAGTTTAGATGGGACAGAGAATGAAAAACTGTTTTTT.

This clone has only one observation. The genes are TRBV27 and TRBJ2-1; TRBD1 matches at 8 bases. The CDR3 covers 16 residues. Germline trimming cut 6 bases from V and 0 bases from J; bases unmatched to any gene: 7. Germline loops: CDR1 MNHEY, CDR2 SMNVEV (reference sequence). CDR3 sequence reads: CASRPNRGASYNEQFF. DNA for the CDR3: TGTGCCAGCAGGCCAAACAGGGGGGCCTCCTACAATGAGCAGTTCTTC.

The chain combines TRBV5-4 with TRBJ2-3, with 7 positions matching TRBD2. The CDR3 contains 15 residues. Germline CDR1 SGHNT, CDR2 YYREEE (reference sequence). Germline trimming cut 4 bases from V and 2 bases from J; bases unmatched to any gene: 7. The CDR3 loop reads CASSLGLVITDTQYF. DNA for the CDR3: TGTGCCAGCAGCCTCGGACTAGTCATCACAGATACGCAGTATTTT.

This clone was recorded only once. The chain recombines TRBV2 with TRBJ1-4; D gene ambiguous. In germline, CDR1 is SNHLY, CDR2 FYNNEI. This CDR3 spans 13 amino acids. Trimming left V 8 bases short and J 5 bases short, with 12 bases between. The CDR3 DNA sequence: TGTGCCAGCCGGTTTTCCCTGAATGAAAAACTGTTTTTT. Translated, it gives CASRFSLNEKLFF.

This clone was recorded a few times. This chain uses TRBV2 with TRBJ2-7; possibly TRBD1 for D (6 bases). Per germline, CDR1 SNHLY and CDR2 FYNNEI. The CDR3 is made up of 14 amino acids. Trimming removed 2 bases from V and 0 bases from J, with 8 bases in between. As DNA, the CDR3 is TGTGCCAGCAGTGAAAACAGGGACTCCTACGAGCAGTACTTC. Its protein product is CASSENRDSYEQYF. Supplemented by reference TRBV2 and TRBJ2-7, the full variable domain reads EPEVTQTPSHQVTQMGQEVILRCVPISNHLYFYWYRQILGQKVEFLVSFYNNEISEKSEIFDDQFSVERPDGSNFTLKIRSTKLEDSAMYFCASSENRDSYEQYFGPGTRLTVT.

The CDR3 loop is CASSVTGPYNQPQHF. DNA of the CDR3: TGTGCCAGTAGTGTGACAGGGCCGTATAATCAGCCCCAGCATTTT. The chain carries TRBV19 and TRBJ1-5, with 7 bases lining up with TRBD1. Germline V gene data show CDR1 as LNHDA and CDR2 as SQIVND (reference sequence). With V trimmed by 5 bases and J by 4 bases, 8 bases remained unmatched. This CDR3 is 15 amino acids long.

The rearrangement joins TRBV5-6 to TRBJ2-2; 9 bases agree with TRBD1. With V trimmed by 4 bases and J by 7 bases, 8 bases remained unmatched. The germline gives CDR1 SGHDT, CDR2 YYEEEE. CDR3 length: 15 amino acids. The CDR3 spells CASSIRDRVRGELFF. The CDR3, as DNA: TGTGCCAGCAGCATCCGGGACAGGGTTCGCGGGGAGCTGTTTTTT.

The V and J genes are TRBV7-9 and TRBJ1-4; TRBD1 matches at 9 bases. CDR1 and CDR2 (germline): SEHNR, FQNEAQ (reference sequence). The CDR3 length is 14 residues. With V trimmed by 3 bases and J by 6 bases, 2 bases remained unmatched. This chain's CDR3 is CASSFRDRDEKLFF. CDR3 DNA sequence: TGTGCCAGCAGCTTCCGGGACAGGGATGAAAAACTGTTTTTT.

The sample holds a few counts of this clone. Here the CDR3 reads CASSINQAVYGYTF. CDR3 DNA sequence: TGTGCCAGTAGTATAAACCAGGCCGTCTATGGCTACACCTTC. The rearrangement links TRBV19 to TRBJ1-2, with D unresolved. The CDR3 is 14 amino acids. The germline CDR1 and CDR2 sequences are LNHDA and SQIVND (reference sequence). V shed 2 bases and J shed 4 bases, with 11 bases lying between them.

The chain couples TRBV19 to TRBJ2-1, with D uncertain. This CDR3 has 13 amino acids. Deletions cut 3 bases from V and 4 bases from J, with 7 bases between. Germline values: CDR1 LNHDA, CDR2 SQIVND (reference sequence). CDR3 protein: CASSISIYNEQFF. The CDR3 DNA is TGTGCCAGTAGTATTAGTATTTACAATGAGCAGTTCTTC. The complete variable domain, with remaining parts taken from reference TRBV19 and TRBJ2-1, reads DGGITQSPKYLFRKEGQNVTLSCEQNLNHDAMYWYRQDPGQGLRLIYYSQIVNDFQKGDIAEGYSVSREKKESFPLTVTSAQKNPTAFYLCASSISIYNEQFFGPGTRLTVL.

The V gene is TRBV5-4, the J gene TRBJ1-4; 9 nucleotides line up with TRBD1. V lost 0 bases to trimming and J lost 7 bases; unmatched junction nucleotides: 4. The CDR3 contains 15 residues. CDR1 is SGHNT and CDR2 is YYREEE in the germline V gene (reference sequence). The chain's CDR3 is CASSLAGTGSEKLFF. CDR3 sequence (DNA): TGTGCCAGCAGCTTGGCCGGGACAGGGAGTGAAAAACTGTTTTTT.

This clone occurred once. This chain uses TRBV4-1 with TRBJ2-6, with a tentative D call TRBD2 (5 bases). CDR1 is MGHRA and CDR2 is YSYEKL in the germline V gene. The length of the CDR3 is 16 residues. V was pared by 0 bases and J by 2 bases, with 8 bases between. CDR3: CASSQEWGAGANVLTF. DNA of the CDR3: TGCGCCAGCAGCCAAGAATGGGGAGCTGGGGCCAACGTCCTGACTTTC.

The chain joins TRBV5-1 to TRBJ2-3, with 7 bases identical to TRBD2. V lost 0 bases to trimming and J lost 2 bases; unmatched junction nucleotides: 6. CDR3 length: 16 amino acids. From germline, CDR1 is SGHRS and CDR2 YFSETQ. The DNA of the CDR3 is TGCGCCAGCAGCTTGGGGGGGACTACTACCACAGATACGCAGTATTTT. Residues: CASSLGGTTTTDTQYF.

The V gene is TRBV18, the J gene TRBJ2-1; 12 nucleotides line up with TRBD2. This CDR3 contains 23 residues. Per germline, CDR1 KGHSH and CDR2 LQKENI. V lost 1 base and J lost 4; bases outside the gene matches: 23. CDR3 sequence (DNA): TGTGCCAGCTCACCACGAGGGGGCGCCGATCTACTAGCGGGAGGTGCTCGTTACAATGAGCAGTTCTTC. This translates into CASSPRGGADLLAGGARYNEQFF. The whole variable domain, remainder taken from reference TRBV18 and TRBJ2-1, is NAGVMQNPRHLVRRRGQEARLRCSPMKGHSHVYWYRQLPEEGLKFMVYLQKENIIDESGMPKERFSAEFPKEGPSILRIQQVVRGDSAAYFCASSPRGGADLLAGGARYNEQFFGPGTRLTVL.

The chain employs TRBV27 and TRBJ1-2; 8 bases match TRBD1. The V gene end was trimmed by 6 bases and the J gene end by 2 bases; junction bases not matched to a gene: 5. CDR1 and CDR2 (germline): MNHEY, SMNVEV (reference sequence). The CDR3 is 14 amino acids. CDR3 sequence: CASRRTGSNYGYTF. The CDR3, as DNA: TGTGCCAGCAGGCGGACAGGGTCGAACTATGGCTACACCTTC.

This clone appeared many times. The chain links TRBV4-1 to TRBJ2-7; tentative D call: TRBD2 (6 bases). The CDR3 totals 11 residues. Per germline, CDR1 MGHRA and CDR2 YSYEKL. Trimming pared 1 base from V and 12 bases from J, leaving 10 bases between. The chain's CDR3 is CASSQAGVRYF. Written as DNA, the CDR3 is TGCGCCAGCAGCCAAGCGGGGGTTCGGTACTTC.

The J gene is TRBJ2-7, the V gene TRBV19, with D possibly TRBD1 on 5 matching bases. From germline, CDR1 is LNHDA and CDR2 SQIVND (reference sequence). Trimming removed 4 bases at V and 6 bases at J, with 13 bases between. The CDR3 runs to 13 residues. CDR3 amino acids: CASSTHTGGEQYF. Here the CDR3 DNA reads TGTGCCAGTAGTACACACACAGGCGGCGAGCAGTACTTC.

Here the CDR3 DNA reads TGTGCCAGCAGCTTACAGGGTTTCTTTGAAAAACTGTTTTTT. This encodes CASSLQGFFEKLFF. The chain joins TRBV25-1 to TRBJ1-4; TRBD1 might be the D (6 bases). This CDR3 contains 14 residues. Looked up from germline, CDR1 is MGHDK and CDR2 is SYGVNS. Trimming stripped 6 bases from V and 7 bases from J, with 15 bases between.